This T cell receptor (beta chain) stems from a study of shared clonotypes between healthy human individuals. This clone turned up a few times. Its cognate antigen is unknown. The CDR3 totals 12 residues. CDR1 and CDR2 (germline): MNHEY, SVGAGI. Trimming shortened V by 6 bases and J by 11 bases, and 16 bases separated the two germline ends. Libraries were prepared by immunoSEQ multiplex PCR; TCRdb keeps only in-frame clonotypes and omits some of them. Found here are roughly 700,000 clones, roughly 70% of them singletons; the top ten hold about 1.7%. Findings and caveats of the study: Despite large depth, sorted-subset datasets appeared incompletely sequenced. Non-shared clonotypes were found to have lower generation probabilities than the clonotypes that were shared by all four of the sorted-subset donors. For naive CD4 cells, approximately 5% of clonotypes were shared across a handful of donors.

The sequenced sample was memory CD4+ T cells sorted from blood. As to subset: CD45RA-negative fraction. This rearrangement joins TRBV6-5 to TRBJ2-5; tentatively, D is TRBD2 (6 bases). This receptor was obtained from a woman in her 30s in good health. The CDR3 DNA is TGTGCCAGCAGCCGGACTACCGGACCTCAGTACTTC. It translates to CASSRTTGPQYF.